What follows are 5 T cell receptor beta chains derived from one specimen sequenced in a study of shared clonotypes between healthy human individuals. Sequenced by immunoSEQ multiplex PCR; TCRdb stores in-frame clones only, minus some. The sample records approximately 2.5 million clones, 80% to 95% being singletons. Sequencing was carried out using naive CD4+ T cells from PBMCs. Subset given: CD45RA+ positively selected. The receptors stem from a man between 18 and 29 years old in good health. Some clones in this sample may be carry-over from other donors' samples.

The CDR3 is CASSWGTGDYGYTF. CDR3 in DNA: TGCGCCAGCAGCTGGGGGACAGGGGACTATGGCTACACCTTC. The rearrangement uses TRBV5-1 and TRBJ1-2; the match to TRBD1 covers 10 bases. Germline CDR1 reads SGHRS; CDR2 reads YFSETQ. J was trimmed by 3 bases and V by 3 bases; bases with no gene match: 2. The CDR3 is made up of 14 amino acids.

This clone was observed a few times. The CDR3 coding sequence is TGTGCCAGCAGTTTTCCACCCGGACACCCTGCGAATTCACCCCTCCACTTT. It codes for CASSFPPGHPANSPLHF. The rearrangement links TRBV28 to TRBJ1-6; maybe TRBD1 (5 bases). The V gene lost 3 bases and the J gene lost 7 bases, with 19 bases spanning the gap. CDR3 length: 17 amino acids. Germline assignment: CDR1 MDHEN and CDR2 SYDVKM.

The chain links TRBV2 to TRBJ2-7; TRBD1 matches at 8 bases. The CDR3 consists of 13 residues. The germline V gene encodes CDR1 SNHLY and CDR2 FYNNEI. V trimming: 6 bases; J trimming: 3 bases; junction bases outside the gene matches: 4. This CDR3 is CASSATGVYEQYF. In DNA form, the CDR3 reads TGTGCCAGCAGCGCGACAGGGGTCTACGAGCAGTACTTC. Combining the CDR3 with reference TRBV2 and TRBJ2-7 gives the whole variable domain EPEVTQTPSHQVTQMGQEVILRCVPISNHLYFYWYRQILGQKVEFLVSFYNNEISEKSEIFDDQFSVERPDGSNFTLKIRSTKLEDSAMYFCASSATGVYEQYFGPGTRLTVT.

The chain joins TRBV7-9 to TRBJ1-2; tentative D call: TRBD1 (6 bases). There are 15 residues in the CDR3. V lost 2 bases to trimming and J lost 6 bases, with 16 bases between them. In germline, CDR1 is SEHNR, CDR2 FQNEAQ (reference sequence). In DNA, the CDR3 is TGTGCCAGCAGCTTACCCGGGACAACGAAACATGGCTACACCTTC. Translating it yields CASSLPGTTKHGYTF.

Points on this clone: Other DNA variants within this sample encode the same CDR3. The chain links TRBV19 to TRBJ1-1; 8 bases line up with TRBD1. Per germline, CDR1 LNHDA and CDR2 SQIVND (reference sequence). The trim removed 3 bases at V and 5 bases at J, leaving 5 bases unmatched. The CDR3 contains 14 residues. The CDR3 here is CASSITGGDTEAFF. CDR3 sequence (DNA): TGTGCCAGTAGTATCACAGGGGGGGATACTGAAGCTTTCTTT.